The rows below give T cell receptor beta chains drawn from one sample of a study of control samples from healthy donors and cancer patients. The data were produced by immunoSEQ multiplex PCR, yet TCRdb's version contains in-frame clones alone and is incomplete. The sample shows 98,000 or so clones, approximately 90% of them seen only once. The material sequenced was blood. These receptors all come from a woman in her 70s in good health. Each CDR3 is given with its conserved first and last residue. Fields, in order: J gene, D gene, V gene, CDR3 length, clone size, CDR3 protein, CDR3 DNA. The D gene is left open where the match is weak. Size is stated for part of the rows, as once, few or many counts, or as a class when the clone is expanded.

TRBJ1-5 | NA | TRBV30 | 13 | NA | CAWNGRGDQPQHF | TGTGCCTGGAATGGAAGGGGCGATCAGCCCCAGCATTTT
TRBJ2-1 | NA | TRBV7-2 | 15 | NA | CASSLDVGGLGEQFF | TGTGCCAGCAGCTTAGATGTGGGGGGGCTGGGTGAGCAGTTCTTC
TRBJ2-5 | TRBD1 | TRBV9 | 15 | once | CASSVDRGMLETQYF | TGTGCCAGCAGCGTGGACAGGGGGATGCTAGAGACCCAGTACTTC
TRBJ1-1 | NA | TRBV7-3 | 13 | NA | CASSLGGPTEAFF | TGTGCCAGCAGCTTAGGGGGGCCCACTGAAGCTTTCTTT
TRBJ2-1 | TRBD1 | TRBV9 | 16 | once | CASSVAGQGAINEQFF | TGTGCCAGCAGCGTAGCCGGGCAGGGGGCTATCAATGAGCAGTTCTTC
TRBJ2-2 | TRBD2 | TRBV18 | 16 | NA | CASLPMTSANTGELFF | TGTGCCAGCTTACCGATGACTAGCGCGAACACCGGGGAGCTGTTTTTT
TRBJ2-1 | NA | TRBV28 | 13 | NA | CASTNLGGNEQFF | TGTGCCAGCACAAACCTTGGGGGAAATGAGCAGTTCTTC
TRBJ1-2 | TRBD1 | TRBV5-1 | 13 | NA | CASTLRQGEGYTF | TGCGCCAGCACCCTTCGACAGGGAGAAGGCTACACCTTC
TRBJ1-1 | NA | TRBV7-3 | 14 | NA | CASSPGAANTEAFF | TGTGCCAGCAGCCCCGGGGCGGCGAACACTGAAGCTTTCTTT
TRBJ1-5 | TRBD1 | TRBV10-3 | 12 | NA | CAIGQGSQPQHF | TGTGCCATCGGACAGGGGTCTCAGCCCCAGCATTTT
TRBJ1-1 | NA | TRBV9 | 13 | NA | CASSATEGTEAFF | TGTGCCAGCAGCGCGACAGAAGGCACTGAAGCTTTCTTT
TRBJ1-4 | NA | TRBV19 | 14 | NA | CASSITGPHEKLFF | TGTGCCAGTAGTATAACAGGCCCCCATGAAAAACTGTTTTTT
TRBJ2-2 | NA | TRBV27 | 9 | NA | CSSAGELFF | TGTTCTTCGGCCGGGGAGCTGTTTTTT
TRBJ2-5 | TRBD1 | TRBV11-2 | 13 | NA | CASSRDRQETQYF | TGTGCCAGCAGCCGGGACAGACAAGAGACCCAGTACTTC
TRBJ1-2 | TRBD1 | TRBV7-2 | 13 | NA | CASSLEGAHGYTF | TGTGCCAGCAGCTTAGAGGGGGCGCATGGCTACACCTTC
TRBJ2-6 | NA | TRBV5-6 | 16 | NA | CASSPRGTEGANVLTF | TGTGCCAGCAGCCCCCGGGGGACGGAAGGGGCCAACGTCCTGACTTTC
TRBJ2-2 | NA | TRBV5-1 | 15 | NA | CASSLGSANTGELFF | TGCGCCAGCAGCTTGGGAAGCGCGAACACCGGGGAGCTGTTTTTT
TRBJ1-6 | NA | TRBV30 | 14 | NA | CAWSSGGGDSPLHF | TGTGCCTGGAGTTCGGGCGGGGGTGACTCACCCCTCCACTTT
TRBJ1-2 | NA | TRBV3-1/TRBV3-2 | 14 | NA | CASSQDNRVGGYTF | TGTGCCAGCAGCCAAGACAACAGGGTGGGTGGCTACACCTTC
TRBJ1-2 | TRBD1 | TRBV5-1 | 15 | NA | CASSLGTGASLGYTF | TGCGCCAGCAGCCTAGGGACAGGGGCTTCGCTTGGCTACACCTTC
TRBJ1-2 | NA | TRBV29-1 | 11 | NA | CSAYSNYGYTF | TGCAGCGCCTACAGCAACTATGGCTACACCTTC
TRBJ2-7 | NA | TRBV5-6 | 14 | NA | CASSLQLITYEQYF | TGTGCCAGCAGCTTGCAGTTGATCACCTACGAGCAGTACTTC
TRBJ1-2 | NA | TRBV5-8 | 13 | NA | CASGRQEGIGYTF | TGTGCCAGCGGGAGACAGGAGGGGATTGGCTACACCTTC
TRBJ2-1 | TRBD2 | TRBV29-1 | 14 | NA | CSVQGLDLYNEQFF | TGCAGCGTCCAGGGACTAGATCTTTACAATGAGCAGTTCTTC
TRBJ1-2 | NA | TRBV3-1/TRBV3-2 | 13 | few | CASSLQGGYGYTF | TGTGCCAGCAGCCTTCAGGGTGGCTATGGCTACACCTTC
TRBJ1-6 | TRBD1 | TRBV5-1 | 15 | once | CASSSRGTVDSPLHF | TGCGCCAGCAGCTCGCGCGGGACAGTCGATTCACCCCTCCACTTT
TRBJ2-3 | NA | TRBV29-1 | 17 | NA | CSVEPPGTTRVTDTQYF | TGCAGCGTTGAACCACCCGGGACAACAAGGGTCACAGATACGCAGTATTTT
TRBJ1-2 | NA | TRBV6-5 | 15 | NA | CASREDTQANYGYTF | TGTGCCAGCAGAGAGGACACGCAGGCTAACTATGGCTACACCTTC
TRBJ1-2 | NA | TRBV6-5 | 15 | NA | CASSSRQMTNYGYTF | TGTGCCAGCAGTTCCCGACAGATGACTAACTATGGCTACACCTTC
TRBJ2-6 | NA | TRBV7-2 | 18 | NA | CASRSSPGPSSGANVLTF | TGTGCCAGCAGATCCTCTCCGGGGCCTAGCTCTGGGGCCAACGTCCTGACTTTC
TRBJ1-1 | NA | TRBV11-3 | 15 | once | CASSPGTVRNTEAFF | TGTGCCAGCAGCCCCGGGACCGTCAGGAACACTGAAGCTTTCTTT
TRBJ1-1 | TRBD1 | TRBV5-1 | 16 | NA | CASSLGGTAIAFEAFF | TGCGCCAGCAGCTTGGGAGGGACAGCTATAGCATTTGAAGCTTTCTTT
TRBJ1-2 | NA | TRBV6-1 | 14 | NA | CASSEAVQLYGYTF | TGTGCCAGCAGTGAAGCAGTGCAGTTATATGGCTACACCTTC
TRBJ1-2 | TRBD1 | TRBV5-1 | 12 | once | CASSPDREGYTF | TGCGCCAGCAGCCCTGACAGGGAAGGCTACACCTTC
TRBJ1-2 | TRBD1 | TRBV29-1 | 12 | NA | CSVPGQARGYTF | TGCAGCGTCCCAGGACAGGCTCGGGGCTACACCTTC
TRBJ1-5 | TRBD1 | TRBV6-6 | 15 | NA | CASSTGQGDNQPQHF | TGTGCCAGCAGCACGGGACAGGGAGACAATCAGCCCCAGCATTTT
TRBJ1-6 | NA | TRBV25-1 | 13 | once | CASRGTGTSPLHF | TGTGCCAGCAGGGGAACAGGGACTTCACCCCTCCACTTT
TRBJ1-5 | NA | TRBV18 | 15 | NA | CASSPRVTGEQPQHF | TGTGCCAGCTCACCACGGGTTACAGGTGAGCAGCCCCAGCATTTT
TRBJ2-1 | TRBD2 | TRBV5-4 | 17 | NA | CASSPSGGISAYNEQFF | TGTGCCAGCAGCCCCTCGGGAGGGATATCTGCCTACAATGAGCAGTTCTTC
TRBJ1-1 | TRBD1 | TRBV2 | 14 | NA | CASSAGAGGTEAFF | TGTGCCAGCAGTGCGGGGGCAGGGGGGACTGAAGCTTTCTTT
TRBJ1-2 | TRBD1 | TRBV3-1/TRBV3-2 | 15 | NA | CASSGLGQGSDGYTF | TGTGCCAGCAGCGGTCTCGGACAGGGAAGCGATGGCTACACCTTC
TRBJ1-2 | NA | TRBV28 | 14 | NA | CASSLGFANYGYTF | TGTGCCAGCAGTTTGGGATTTGCTAACTATGGCTACACCTTC
TRBJ1-4 | TRBD1 | TRBV4-1 | 15 | NA | CASSQVGTGLEKLFF | TGCGCCAGCAGCCAAGTGGGGACAGGGTTAGAAAAACTGTTTTTT
TRBJ2-7 | NA | TRBV6-6 | 11 | few | CASSSAYEQYF | TGTGCCAGCAGTTCAGCTTACGAGCAGTACTTC